These T cell receptor beta chains were read from a single sample in a study of human T cells and chemical hapten exposure. One entry per CDR3 protein, called by TCRdb with MiXCR from the RACE reads. The sample records 300,000 to 450,000 distinct CDR3 sequences, 4.5% to 5.5% being singletons. Here the sequenced sample was whole blood, taken in connection with sensitization to the hapten diphenylcyclopropenone (DPC). These TCRs come from a woman between 45 and 60 years old with alopecia areata. Some clones in this sample may be carry-over from other donors' samples. CDR3s include the opening cysteine and the closing phenylalanine or tryptophan. Each record gives: clone size, D gene, V gene, J gene, CDR3 DNA, CDR3 protein. The D gene is left open where the match is weak. Some rows mark clone size as missing; the rest say once, few, many or name a class of expanded clone.

clone_size: many; d_call: NA; v_call: TRBV20-1; j_call: TRBJ2-7; cdr3_nt: TGCAGTGCTGCCCACCGGGGATCGTTCTCCTACGAGCAGTACTTC; cdr3_aa: CSAAHRGSFSYEQYF
clone_size: NA; d_call: NA; v_call: TRBV24-1; j_call: TRBJ2-6; cdr3_nt: TGTGCCACCAGTGTCAGAAAAGACTCTGGGGCCAACGTCCTGACTTTC; cdr3_aa: CATSVRKDSGANVLTF
clone_size: many; d_call: NA; v_call: TRBV5-1; j_call: TRBJ1-5; cdr3_nt: TGCGCCAGCAGCTTGGCATCAGGGGCAGCGCCCCAGCATTTT; cdr3_aa: CASSLASGAAPQHF
clone_size: few; d_call: NA; v_call: TRBV12-3/TRBV12-4; j_call: TRBJ2-3; cdr3_nt: TGTGCCAGCAGTTTAGGGCAGGCTCCAGAAGATACGCAGTATTTT; cdr3_aa: CASSLGQAPEDTQYF
clone_size: few; d_call: NA; v_call: TRBV7-9; j_call: TRBJ1-4; cdr3_nt: TGTGCCAGCAGCTCATCTTGGGGCTACACAACTAATGAAAAACTGTTTTTT; cdr3_aa: CASSSSWGYTTNEKLFF
clone_size: many; d_call: NA; v_call: TRBV10-3; j_call: TRBJ2-7; cdr3_nt: TGTGCCATCAGTGACTATCGATGGGGAACGGCCTACGAGCAGTACTTC; cdr3_aa: CAISDYRWGTAYEQYF
clone_size: many; d_call: NA; v_call: TRBV10-2; j_call: TRBJ2-1; cdr3_nt: TGCGCCAGCCGGGGAGTGGACTACAATGAGCAGTTCTTC; cdr3_aa: CASRGVDYNEQFF
clone_size: many; d_call: TRBD2; v_call: TRBV9; j_call: TRBJ2-3; cdr3_nt: TGTGCCAGCAGCCCCAGTGGTGCGGGACTAGTCCCAGATACGCAGTATTTT; cdr3_aa: CASSPSGAGLVPDTQYF
clone_size: NA; d_call: NA; v_call: TRBV2; j_call: TRBJ2-5; cdr3_nt: TGTGCCAGCAGCTGGGGGACGGCAAGTTGGGAGACCCAGTACTTC; cdr3_aa: CASSWGTASWETQYF
clone_size: NA; d_call: NA; v_call: TRBV2; j_call: TRBJ2-4; cdr3_nt: TGTGCCAGCAAACCTCCGCAAGACATTCAGTACTTC; cdr3_aa: CASKPPQDIQYF
clone_size: NA; d_call: NA; v_call: TRBV12-3/TRBV12-4; j_call: TRBJ2-7; cdr3_nt: TGTGCCAGCAGTTTAGCGCAGGGTAGCTCCTACGAGCAGTACTTC; cdr3_aa: CASSLAQGSSYEQYF
clone_size: many; d_call: NA; v_call: TRBV7-2; j_call: TRBJ2-3; cdr3_nt: TGTGCCAGCAGCCCGTCGGCGCCAGATACGCAGTATTTT; cdr3_aa: CASSPSAPDTQYF
clone_size: few; d_call: NA; v_call: TRBV29-1; j_call: TRBJ1-1; cdr3_nt: TGCAGCGTTGCGCGGCAGGGTTACACTGAAGCTTTCTTT; cdr3_aa: CSVARQGYTEAFF
clone_size: many; d_call: TRBD1; v_call: TRBV18; j_call: TRBJ2-5; cdr3_nt: TGTGCCAGCTCACCGGGACAGGGGACAGGAGAGACCCAGTACTTC; cdr3_aa: CASSPGQGTGETQYF
clone_size: many; d_call: NA; v_call: TRBV5-6; j_call: TRBJ2-5; cdr3_nt: TGTGCCAGCAGCTTGGAGCGGCAAGAGACCCAGTACTTC; cdr3_aa: CASSLERQETQYF
clone_size: many; d_call: NA; v_call: TRBV20-1; j_call: TRBJ1-5; cdr3_nt: TGCAGTGCTAGACAACTTGGGGGTTCGCCCCAGCATTTT; cdr3_aa: CSARQLGGSPQHF
clone_size: few; d_call: TRBD2; v_call: TRBV10-3; j_call: TRBJ2-3; cdr3_nt: TGTGCCATCTTTAGTGGCGGGGGGGCAGATACGCAGTATTTT; cdr3_aa: CAIFSGGGADTQYF
clone_size: few; d_call: NA; v_call: TRBV7-3; j_call: TRBJ2-6; cdr3_nt: TGTGCCAGCAGCTCTACAGGGTTCTCTGGGGCCAACGTCCTGACTTTC; cdr3_aa: CASSSTGFSGANVLTF
clone_size: many; d_call: TRBD2; v_call: TRBV28; j_call: TRBJ2-7; cdr3_nt: TGTGCCAGCCTGGGACTAGCGGACCTCTCCTACGAGCAGTACTTC; cdr3_aa: CASLGLADLSYEQYF
clone_size: many; d_call: NA; v_call: TRBV5-1; j_call: TRBJ2-1; cdr3_nt: TGCGCCAGCAGCTTGAAGAAGAATGAGCAGTTCTTC; cdr3_aa: CASSLKKNEQFF
clone_size: many; d_call: NA; v_call: TRBV11-2; j_call: TRBJ1-1; cdr3_nt: TGTGCCAGCAGCTCCGTGGGGATAAACACTGAAGCTTTCTTT; cdr3_aa: CASSSVGINTEAFF
clone_size: NA; d_call: TRBD1; v_call: TRBV5-5; j_call: TRBJ2-5; cdr3_nt: TGTGCCAGCAGCCTGAGGTGGACAGGGGTTTTGACCCAGTACTTC; cdr3_aa: CASSLRWTGVLTQYF
clone_size: few; d_call: NA; v_call: TRBV12-3/TRBV12-4; j_call: TRBJ1-2; cdr3_nt: TGTGCCAGCAACACCCCAGGGTTCGGCTATGGCTACACCTTC; cdr3_aa: CASNTPGFGYGYTF
clone_size: NA; d_call: NA; v_call: TRBV29-1; j_call: TRBJ2-3; cdr3_nt: TGCAGCGTTGATGGGGGGCTGGGGTTAGCAGATACGCAGTATTTT; cdr3_aa: CSVDGGLGLADTQYF
clone_size: many; d_call: NA; v_call: TRBV24-1; j_call: TRBJ2-5; cdr3_nt: TGTGCCACCAGTGATCGTGGGATAGAGACCCAGTACTTC; cdr3_aa: CATSDRGIETQYF
clone_size: many; d_call: NA; v_call: TRBV4-1; j_call: TRBJ1-1; cdr3_nt: TGCGCCAGCAGCCAAGCCGACAGTACGAACACTGAAGCTTTCTTT; cdr3_aa: CASSQADSTNTEAFF
clone_size: many; d_call: NA; v_call: TRBV9; j_call: TRBJ1-3; cdr3_nt: TGTGCCAGCAGCGTAGCTACGGGGGGCCATGGAAACACCATATATTTT; cdr3_aa: CASSVATGGHGNTIYF
clone_size: NA; d_call: NA; v_call: TRBV18; j_call: TRBJ1-1; cdr3_nt: TGTGCCAGCTCAGAAAGTGAAGCTTTCTTT; cdr3_aa: CASSESEAFF
clone_size: NA; d_call: NA; v_call: TRBV20-1; j_call: TRBJ2-3; cdr3_nt: TGCAGTGCTAGAACTAGTGGCGGAAATACGCAGTATTTT; cdr3_aa: CSARTSGGNTQYF
clone_size: many; d_call: NA; v_call: TRBV7-9; j_call: TRBJ1-1; cdr3_nt: TGTGCCAGCAGCTTACTACAGGGTCCGGACACTGAAGCTTTCTTT; cdr3_aa: CASSLLQGPDTEAFF
clone_size: NA; d_call: NA; v_call: TRBV7-9; j_call: TRBJ2-3; cdr3_nt: TGTGCCAGCAGCTTCCCGGGACATGGCCATAGAGATACGCAGTATTTT; cdr3_aa: CASSFPGHGHRDTQYF
clone_size: few; d_call: NA; v_call: TRBV6-2/TRBV6-3; j_call: TRBJ2-2; cdr3_nt: TGTGCCAGCAGTTACACCTATACCGGGGAGCTGTTTTTT; cdr3_aa: CASSYTYTGELFF
clone_size: many; d_call: TRBD2; v_call: TRBV12-3/TRBV12-4; j_call: TRBJ2-3; cdr3_nt: TGTGCCAGCAGTAAAGCGGGAGCCACAGATACGCAGTATTTT; cdr3_aa: CASSKAGATDTQYF
clone_size: NA; d_call: TRBD2; v_call: TRBV30; j_call: TRBJ2-5; cdr3_nt: TGTGCCTGGAGTCCCCCAGCGGGGAAGTACCAAGAGACCCAGTACTTC; cdr3_aa: CAWSPPAGKYQETQYF
clone_size: few; d_call: TRBD2; v_call: TRBV20-1; j_call: TRBJ2-3; cdr3_nt: TGCAGTGCTAGCCTCCTAGCGGGAGTCGCAGATACGCAGTATTTT; cdr3_aa: CSASLLAGVADTQYF
clone_size: few; d_call: TRBD2; v_call: TRBV12-3/TRBV12-4; j_call: TRBJ2-7; cdr3_nt: TGTGCCAGCACCTGGGGGGGAAACGAGCAGTACTTC; cdr3_aa: CASTWGGNEQYF
clone_size: many; d_call: NA; v_call: TRBV5-1; j_call: TRBJ2-1; cdr3_nt: TGCGCCAGCAGGGAGGGTTACAATGAGCAGTTCTTC; cdr3_aa: CASREGYNEQFF
clone_size: NA; d_call: NA; v_call: TRBV30; j_call: TRBJ1-5; cdr3_nt: TGTGCCTGGAGTGGGGACGGCAATCAGCCCCAGCATTTT; cdr3_aa: CAWSGDGNQPQHF
clone_size: many; d_call: NA; v_call: TRBV12-3/TRBV12-4; j_call: TRBJ1-1; cdr3_nt: TGTGCCAGCAGTTCCGTAGTTAACACTGAAGCTTTCTTT; cdr3_aa: CASSSVVNTEAFF
clone_size: NA; d_call: NA; v_call: TRBV6-1; j_call: TRBJ2-7; cdr3_nt: TGTGCCAGCAGGGAGGCAGGGATAGACGAGCAGTACTTC; cdr3_aa: CASREAGIDEQYF
clone_size: few; d_call: NA; v_call: TRBV5-5; j_call: TRBJ1-3; cdr3_nt: TGTGCCAGCAGCCAGACAGATCCTTACTCTGGAAACACCATATATTTT; cdr3_aa: CASSQTDPYSGNTIYF
clone_size: NA; d_call: NA; v_call: TRBV11-2; j_call: TRBJ1-1; cdr3_nt: TGTGCCAGCAGCTTCCCCCTAGGCACTGAAGCTTTCTTT; cdr3_aa: CASSFPLGTEAFF
clone_size: many; d_call: TRBD1; v_call: TRBV2; j_call: TRBJ2-1; cdr3_nt: TGTGCCAGCAGTGAAGCCCCGACAGGGGGCTACAATGAGCAGTTCTTC; cdr3_aa: CASSEAPTGGYNEQFF
clone_size: NA; d_call: NA; v_call: TRBV7-2; j_call: TRBJ1-1; cdr3_nt: TGTGCCAGCAGCTTAGTAGGGGCGGTTGAAGCTTTCTTT; cdr3_aa: CASSLVGAVEAFF
clone_size: few; d_call: TRBD2; v_call: TRBV6-1; j_call: TRBJ2-7; cdr3_nt: TGTGCCAGCCTGACTAGCGGGAGTATCTACGAGCAGTACTTC; cdr3_aa: CASLTSGSIYEQYF
clone_size: few; d_call: TRBD1; v_call: TRBV27; j_call: TRBJ1-1; cdr3_nt: TGTGCCAGCAGTCCCGGACAGGGATGGAACACTGAAGCTTTCTTT; cdr3_aa: CASSPGQGWNTEAFF
clone_size: many; d_call: TRBD2; v_call: TRBV5-1; j_call: TRBJ2-3; cdr3_nt: TGCGCCAGCAGCTTGGGTCCCCTAGCGGGAGGTGCGGATACGCAGTATTTT; cdr3_aa: CASSLGPLAGGADTQYF
clone_size: many; d_call: NA; v_call: TRBV24-1; j_call: TRBJ1-5; cdr3_nt: TGTGCCACTTATCCCCCCAGGGACGACAATCAGCCCCAGCATTTT; cdr3_aa: CATYPPRDDNQPQHF
clone_size: many; d_call: NA; v_call: TRBV19; j_call: TRBJ2-6; cdr3_nt: TGTGCCAGTAGTCCGATCGACAGGATCAGCTCTGGGGCCAACGTCCTGACTTTC; cdr3_aa: CASSPIDRISSGANVLTF
clone_size: NA; d_call: NA; v_call: TRBV7-9; j_call: TRBJ1-1; cdr3_nt: TGTGCCAGCAGCGAAATCGGGGCAGGGTGGACTGAAGCTTTCTTT; cdr3_aa: CASSEIGAGWTEAFF
clone_size: many; d_call: TRBD1; v_call: TRBV12-3/TRBV12-4; j_call: TRBJ1-1; cdr3_nt: TGTGCCAGCAGTCCCCAGGGGGCTGGGAAGACTGAAGCTTTCTTT; cdr3_aa: CASSPQGAGKTEAFF
clone_size: NA; d_call: NA; v_call: TRBV7-9; j_call: TRBJ1-6; cdr3_nt: TGTGCCAGCAGCCGGGGGGGATCACCCCTCCACTTT; cdr3_aa: CASSRGGSPLHF
clone_size: many; d_call: NA; v_call: TRBV5-1; j_call: TRBJ2-1; cdr3_nt: TGCGCCAGCAGCTTCGACGCGGCCTCCTACAATGAGCAGTTCTTC; cdr3_aa: CASSFDAASYNEQFF
clone_size: NA; d_call: TRBD1; v_call: TRBV7-2; j_call: TRBJ1-4; cdr3_nt: TGTGCCAGCAGCTGGGGGGGACAGGGCCCCGAAAAACTGTTTTTT; cdr3_aa: CASSWGGQGPEKLFF
clone_size: NA; d_call: TRBD1; v_call: TRBV5-5; j_call: TRBJ1-2; cdr3_nt: TGTGCCAGCAGCTTGAGAACAGGGGGAGATCTCTATGGCTACACCTTC; cdr3_aa: CASSLRTGGDLYGYTF